This T cell receptor beta chain was recorded in a study of OX40 agonist ivuxolimab in advanced cancers. The overall study: An agonistic anti-OX40 (CD134) antibody, ivuxolimab, was used to treat the patients. The mean age was 60 years, ranging from 23 to 79, with around four fifths of participants male.

Repertoires were generated with immunoSEQ multiplex PCR, while TCRdb's copy carries only in-frame clones and drops some. This repertoire shows tens of thousands of clones, 75% to 90% found once; its top ten account for around 0.6%. Study results and limitations: Doses of 0.1 to 3.0 mg/kg were accompanied by clonal expansion of CD4+ and CD8+ blood T cells by week 6.

CDR3 length: 17 residues. Comments on this clone: The antigen remains undetermined.

The sequenced sample was CD4+ or CD8+ T cells sorted from blood, obtained in a trial of the OX40 agonist ivuxolimab. This TCR derives from an adult with an advanced solid tumor such as melanoma, head and neck, liver or kidney cancer. The rearrangement joins TRBV21-1 to TRBJ1-5; the table's D call, TRBD1, has no DNA check behind it. TRBV21-1 is reported as a pseudogene. The CDR3 region has the DNA TGTGCCAGCAGCAAAGGACAGGGGACTTATAGCAATCAGCCCCAGCATTTT. Translated, it gives CASSKGQGTYSNQPQHF.